A selection of T cell receptor beta chains follows, all from one sample in a study of human T cells and chemical hapten exposure. TCRdb fed the RACE reads into MiXCR, producing one record per CDR3 protein. The sample lists about 380,000 distinct CDR3 sequences; more than 4.5% were seen once. The sample in question was whole blood, obtained in connection with sensitization to the hapten diphenylcyclopropenone (DPC). These receptors were taken from a woman aged 45-60 years with alopecia areata. Some clones in this sample may be carry-over from other donors' samples. CDR3s include the opening cysteine and the closing phenylalanine or tryptophan. D genes are given only for firm matches. For some rows the clone size is stated as once, few or many, or as a class when expanded; others skip it.

clone_size	j_call	d_call	v_call	cdr3_aa	cdr3_nt
many	TRBJ1-5	TRBD1	TRBV12-3/TRBV12-4	CASTPDRVNQPQHF	TGTGCCAGCACCCCAGACAGGGTCAATCAGCCCCAGCATTTT
many	TRBJ1-4	.	TRBV14	CASSQERGQGWGKLFF	TGTGCCAGCAGCCAAGAGCGTGGCCAGGGATGGGGAAAACTGTTTTTT
few	TRBJ1-2	.	TRBV4-1	CASSQDLALTGYGYTF	TGCGCCAGCAGCCAAGATCTGGCTCTAACGGGCTATGGCTACACCTTC
many	TRBJ2-2	TRBD2	TRBV28	CASSTTGGPYTGELFF	TGTGCCAGCAGTACTACGGGAGGGCCATACACCGGGGAGCTGTTTTTT
many	TRBJ2-7	.	TRBV12-3/TRBV12-4	CASSPWDVPYEQYF	TGTGCCAGCAGCCCCTGGGACGTTCCCTACGAGCAGTACTTC
many	TRBJ1-5	.	TRBV7-2	CASSVNGDSNQPQHF	TGTGCCAGCAGTGTGAACGGGGATAGCAATCAGCCCCAGCATTTT
many	TRBJ2-5	TRBD2	TRBV29-1	CSVVLASGYEETQYF	TGCAGCGTTGTTCTGGCTAGCGGGTACGAAGAGACCCAGTACTTC
many	TRBJ1-2	.	TRBV20-1	CSASGTVDNYGYTF	TGCAGTGCTAGCGGGACGGTAGATAACTATGGCTACACCTTC
many	TRBJ1-6	.	TRBV7-9	CASTKQGGDNSYNSPLHF	TGTGCCAGCACCAAACAAGGGGGGGACAACTCCTATAATTCACCCCTCCACTTT
.	TRBJ2-7	TRBD2	TRBV6-2/TRBV6-3	CASSSKAGYEQYF	TGTGCCAGCAGTTCAAAAGCGGGATACGAGCAGTACTTC
few	TRBJ2-6	TRBD2	TRBV29-1	CSAYSSGDSGANVLTF	TGCAGCGCCTACAGTAGCGGGGACTCTGGGGCCAACGTCCTGACTTTC
.	TRBJ1-1	.	TRBV29-1	CSVVGQPLGAEAFF	TGCAGCGTCGTGGGACAACCCCTTGGTGCTGAAGCTTTCTTT
many	TRBJ2-3	.	TRBV6-5	CATLPGPSTDTQYF	TGTGCCACCCTTCCGGGACCAAGCACAGATACGCAGTATTTT
many	TRBJ2-7	.	TRBV7-6	CASSEDIPNEQYF	TGTGCCAGCAGCGAGGACATCCCCAACGAGCAGTACTTC
many	TRBJ2-3	.	TRBV5-6	CASSSGVPDTQYF	TGTGCCAGCAGCTCAGGGGTTCCAGATACGCAGTATTTT
few	TRBJ2-7	TRBD2	TRBV28	CASRRLAGSYEQYF	TGTGCCAGCAGGAGGCTAGCGGGCAGCTACGAGCAGTACTTC
many	TRBJ1-1	.	TRBV12-3/TRBV12-4	CASRKKQGIVAFF	TGTGCCAGCAGGAAAAAACAGGGAATCGTGGCTTTCTTT
few	TRBJ2-3	.	TRBV11-2	CASSLFGGATDTQYF	TGTGCCAGCAGCTTATTTGGGGGGGCCACAGATACGCAGTATTTT
many	TRBJ2-7	.	TRBV10-3	CAISESGGASYEQYF	TGTGCCATCAGTGAGTCTGGGGGGGCATCCTACGAGCAGTACTTC
many	TRBJ1-6	TRBD1	TRBV11-2	CASSLPLGQQHSPLHF	TGTGCCAGCAGCTTACCATTGGGACAGCAACATTCACCCCTCCACTTT
.	TRBJ2-5	TRBD2	TRBV4-2	CASSQVREGRRETQYF	TGTGCCAGCAGCCAAGTGCGGGAGGGCCGTCGAGAGACCCAGTACTTC
few	TRBJ1-5	.	TRBV7-2	CASSSLTGEPQHF	TGTGCCAGCAGTTCTCTAACGGGGGAGCCCCAGCATTTT
.	TRBJ2-3	TRBD2	TRBV5-1	CASSLPGTSGRPTDTQYF	TGCGCCAGCAGCTTGCCCGGGACTAGCGGGAGGCCCACAGATACGCAGTATTTT
many	TRBJ2-7	.	TRBV15	CATSPVKDLSYEQYF	TGTGCCACCAGCCCTGTAAAGGACCTCTCCTACGAGCAGTACTTC
many	TRBJ1-2	.	TRBV29-1	CSVGLGSASNYGYTF	TGCAGCGTTGGTCTGGGATCAGCCTCTAACTATGGCTACACCTTC
many	TRBJ2-2	.	TRBV11-3	CASSLARTGELFF	TGTGCCAGCAGCTTAGCGCGGACCGGGGAGCTGTTTTTT
few	TRBJ2-7	TRBD1	TRBV9	CASSVASGGYEQYF	TGTGCCAGCAGCGTAGCTTCAGGGGGTTACGAGCAGTACTTC
many	TRBJ1-6	.	TRBV5-1	CASSLESMGSPLHF	TGCGCCAGCAGTCTGGAGAGTATGGGTTCACCCCTCCACTTT
many	TRBJ2-1	.	TRBV5-1	CASSFPRDALGGEQFF	TGCGCCAGCAGCTTTCCGAGGGACGCCCTGGGGGGTGAGCAGTTCTTC
many	TRBJ1-1	.	TRBV28	CASRSDSYTEAFF	TGTGCCAGCAGATCTGACAGCTACACTGAAGCTTTCTTT
many	TRBJ2-7	.	TRBV6-1	CASSERGYEQYF	TGTGCCAGCAGTGAGAGGGGTTACGAGCAGTACTTC
once	TRBJ2-3	.	TRBV20-1	CSASKPGTDTQYF	TGCAGTGCTAGCAAGCCGGGGACAGATACGCAGTATTTT
.	TRBJ2-5	.	TRBV27	CASRGDFLGTQYF	TGTGCCAGCAGGGGGGACTTCTTAGGGACCCAGTACTTC
.	TRBJ1-1	.	TRBV30	CAWTNLGPEAFF	TGTGCCTGGACGAACCTGGGGCCTGAAGCTTTCTTT
.	TRBJ1-4	.	TRBV20-1	CSANRGGNEKLFF	TGCAGTGCGAATCGGGGGGGAAATGAAAAACTGTTTTTT
many	TRBJ2-1	.	TRBV18	CASSPQEQGEQFF	TGTGCCAGCTCACCCCAAGAGCAGGGTGAGCAGTTCTTC
many	TRBJ2-1	.	TRBV12-3/TRBV12-4	CASRVVVSNEQFF	TGTGCCAGCAGGGTTGTTGTGAGCAATGAGCAGTTCTTC
many	TRBJ1-1	.	TRBV9	CASSVNSGDTEAFF	TGTGCCAGCAGCGTGAATTCCGGTGACACTGAAGCTTTCTTT
many	TRBJ2-6	.	TRBV9	CASSVAPGVLSGANVLTF	TGTGCCAGCAGCGTAGCCCCAGGGGTCCTCTCTGGGGCCAACGTCCTGACTTTC
many	TRBJ2-7	.	TRBV29-1	CSVAYRDYEQYF	TGCAGCGTTGCTTACAGGGATTACGAGCAGTACTTC
.	TRBJ2-1	.	TRBV10-2	CASSESNLRVNEQFF	TGCGCCAGCAGTGAGTCGAACCTCCGGGTCAATGAGCAGTTCTTC
.	TRBJ2-2	.	TRBV7-8	CASSLRTTPPGELFF	TGTGCCAGCAGCCTAAGGACTACCCCCCCCGGGGAGCTGTTTTTT
many	TRBJ1-4	.	TRBV20-1	CSARQWGEKLFF	TGCAGTGCTAGACAGTGGGGGGAAAAACTGTTTTTT
few	TRBJ1-2	.	TRBV6-5	CASSQTPQGQSFYGYTF	TGTGCCAGCAGTCAAACGCCTCAGGGTCAATCCTTCTATGGCTACACCTTC
many	TRBJ1-5	.	TRBV28	CASSLTGVQPQHF	TGTGCCAGCAGTTTGACAGGCGTTCAGCCCCAGCATTTT
few	TRBJ2-3	.	TRBV6-1	CASSEGSHATDTQYF	TGTGCCAGCAGTGAAGGGTCCCACGCCACAGATACGCAGTATTTT
many	TRBJ2-3	.	TRBV20-1	CSAVNGGPDTQYF	TGCAGTGCCGTTAACGGCGGACCAGATACGCAGTATTTT
many	TRBJ2-3	.	TRBV7-2	CASSHTDTQYF	TGTGCCAGCAGCCACACAGATACGCAGTATTTT
.	TRBJ2-3	.	TRBV30	CAWSVMNPQTQYF	TGTGCCTGGAGTGTAATGAACCCCCAAACGCAGTATTTT
many	TRBJ2-1	.	TRBV7-2	CASSLRVGTLNNEQFF	TGTGCCAGCAGCTTAAGGGTCGGGACACTAAACAATGAGCAGTTCTTC
few	TRBJ1-3	.	TRBV28	CASSPPIGEGDGNTIYF	TGTGCCAGCAGTCCCCCGATCGGGGAGGGGGATGGAAACACCATATATTTT
many	TRBJ1-2	TRBD1	TRBV12-3/TRBV12-4	CASSLDRGHGYTF	TGTGCCAGCAGTCTGGACAGGGGGCATGGCTACACCTTC
few	TRBJ2-5	.	TRBV13	CASSPQAQGQETQYF	TGTGCCAGCAGCCCCCAAGCACAGGGTCAAGAGACCCAGTACTTC
.	TRBJ2-2	.	TRBV9	CASSVGQEGTGELFF	TGTGCCAGCAGCGTAGGGCAGGAGGGGACCGGGGAGCTGTTTTTT